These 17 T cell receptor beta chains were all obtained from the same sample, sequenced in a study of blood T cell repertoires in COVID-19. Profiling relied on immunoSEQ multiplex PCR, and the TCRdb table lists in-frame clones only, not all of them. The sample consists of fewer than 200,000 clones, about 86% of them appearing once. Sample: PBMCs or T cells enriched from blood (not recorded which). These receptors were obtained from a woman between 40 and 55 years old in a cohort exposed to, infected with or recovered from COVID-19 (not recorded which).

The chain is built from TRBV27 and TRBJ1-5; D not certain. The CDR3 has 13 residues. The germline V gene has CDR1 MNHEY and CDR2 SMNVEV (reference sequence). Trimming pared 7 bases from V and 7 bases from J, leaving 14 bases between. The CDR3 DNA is TGTGCCAGCACCTGGAGAGAGGGACAGCCCCAGCATTTT. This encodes CASTWREGQPQHF.

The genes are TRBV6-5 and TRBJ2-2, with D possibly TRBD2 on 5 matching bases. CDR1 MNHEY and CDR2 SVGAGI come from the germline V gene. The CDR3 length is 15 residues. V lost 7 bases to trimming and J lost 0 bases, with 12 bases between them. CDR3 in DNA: TGTGCCAGCACTACCGGGAACCCGAACACCGGGGAGCTGTTTTTT. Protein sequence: CASTTGNPNTGELFF.

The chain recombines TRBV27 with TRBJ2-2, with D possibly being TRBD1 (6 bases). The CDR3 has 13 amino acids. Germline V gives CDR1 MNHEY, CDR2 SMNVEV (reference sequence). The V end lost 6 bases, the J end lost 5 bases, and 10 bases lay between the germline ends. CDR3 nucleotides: TGTGCCAGCAGGTACAGGGAAACCGGGGAGCTGTTTTTT. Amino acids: CASRYRETGELFF.

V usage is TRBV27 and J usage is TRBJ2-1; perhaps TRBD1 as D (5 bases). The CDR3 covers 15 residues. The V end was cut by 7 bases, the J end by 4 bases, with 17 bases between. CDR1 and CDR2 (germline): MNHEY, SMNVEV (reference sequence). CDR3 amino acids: CASTLGAPAYNEQFF. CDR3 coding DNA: TGTGCCAGCACCCTAGGGGCGCCGGCGTACAATGAGCAGTTCTTC.

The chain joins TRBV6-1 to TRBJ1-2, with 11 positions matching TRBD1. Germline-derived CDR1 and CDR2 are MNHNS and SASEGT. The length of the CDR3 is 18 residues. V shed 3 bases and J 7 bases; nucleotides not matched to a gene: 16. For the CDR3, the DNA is TGTGCCAGCAGTGAGGTTCCCTCCGGGGGACAGGGGGAGGGTGGCTACACCTTC. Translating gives CASSEVPSGGQGEGGYTF.

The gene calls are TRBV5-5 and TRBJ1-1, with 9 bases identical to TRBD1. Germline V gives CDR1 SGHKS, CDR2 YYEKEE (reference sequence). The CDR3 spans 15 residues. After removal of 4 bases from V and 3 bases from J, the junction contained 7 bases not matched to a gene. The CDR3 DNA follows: TGTGCCAGCAGCCCGACCGGGACAGGGTACACTGAAGCTTTCTTT. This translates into CASSPTGTGYTEAFF.

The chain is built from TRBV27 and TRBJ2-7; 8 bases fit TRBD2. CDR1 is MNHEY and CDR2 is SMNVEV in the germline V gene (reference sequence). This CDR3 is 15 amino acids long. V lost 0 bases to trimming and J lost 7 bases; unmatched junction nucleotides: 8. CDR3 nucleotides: TGTGCCAGCAGTTTATCGGTTAGCGGGGCGGGGGAGCAGTACTTC. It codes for CASSLSVSGAGEQYF.

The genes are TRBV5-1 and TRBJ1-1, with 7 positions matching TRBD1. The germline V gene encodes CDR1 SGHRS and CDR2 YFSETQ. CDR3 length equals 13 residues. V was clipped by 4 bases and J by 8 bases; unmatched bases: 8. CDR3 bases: TGCGCCAGCAGCCTGAACAGGGGACGAGAAGCTTTCTTT. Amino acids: CASSLNRGREAFF.

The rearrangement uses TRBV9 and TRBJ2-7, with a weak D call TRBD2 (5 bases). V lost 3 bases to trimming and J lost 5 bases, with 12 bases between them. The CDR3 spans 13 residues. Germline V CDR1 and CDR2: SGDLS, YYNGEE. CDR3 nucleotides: TGTGCCAGCAGCGGAGGACTGAAAAACGAGCAGTACTTC. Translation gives CASSGGLKNEQYF.

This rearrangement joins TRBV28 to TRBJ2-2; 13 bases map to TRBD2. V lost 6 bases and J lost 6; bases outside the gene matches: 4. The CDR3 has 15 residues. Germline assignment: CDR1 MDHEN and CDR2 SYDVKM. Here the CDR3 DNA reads TGTGCCAGCAGCCAACTAGCGGGGGGGGCCGGGGAGCTGTTTTTT. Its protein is CASSQLAGGAGELFF.

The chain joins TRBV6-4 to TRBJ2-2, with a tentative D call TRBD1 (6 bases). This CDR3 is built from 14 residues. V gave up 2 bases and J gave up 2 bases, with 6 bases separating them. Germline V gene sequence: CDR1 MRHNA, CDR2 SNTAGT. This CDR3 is CASSDGGNTGELFF. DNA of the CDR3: TGTGCCAGCAGTGACGGGGGCAACACCGGGGAGCTGTTTTTT.

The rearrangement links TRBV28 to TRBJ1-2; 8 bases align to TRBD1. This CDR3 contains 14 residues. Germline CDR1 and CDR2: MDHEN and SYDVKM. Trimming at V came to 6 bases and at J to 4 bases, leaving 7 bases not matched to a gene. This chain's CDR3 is CASSRGQALYGYTF. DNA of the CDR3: TGTGCCAGCAGCAGGGGACAGGCCCTCTATGGCTACACCTTC.

CDR3 in DNA: TGTGCCAGCAGCTTGGTAGGGGGCTCGGACAAAAACATTCAGTACTTC. This gives the protein CASSLVGGSDKNIQYF. The chain employs TRBV5-5 and TRBJ2-4; TRBD1 matches at 7 bases. Germline values: CDR1 SGHKS, CDR2 YYEKEE (reference sequence). The CDR3 consists of 16 residues. V lost 0 bases, J lost 3 bases, and 6 bases stayed unmatched.

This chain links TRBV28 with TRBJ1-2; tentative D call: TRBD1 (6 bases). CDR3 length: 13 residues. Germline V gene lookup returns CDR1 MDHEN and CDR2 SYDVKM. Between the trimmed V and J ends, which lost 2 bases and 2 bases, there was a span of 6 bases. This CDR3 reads CASSLQGNYGYTF. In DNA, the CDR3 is TGTGCCAGCAGTTTACAGGGGAACTATGGCTACACCTTC.

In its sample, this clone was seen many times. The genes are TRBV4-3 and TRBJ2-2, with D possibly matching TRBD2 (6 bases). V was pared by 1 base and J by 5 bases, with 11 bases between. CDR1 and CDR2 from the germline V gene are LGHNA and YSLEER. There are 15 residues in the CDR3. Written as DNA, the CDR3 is TGCGCCAGCAGCCAAGGGGACTCGACAACCGGGGAGCTGTTTTTT. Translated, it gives CASSQGDSTTGELFF.

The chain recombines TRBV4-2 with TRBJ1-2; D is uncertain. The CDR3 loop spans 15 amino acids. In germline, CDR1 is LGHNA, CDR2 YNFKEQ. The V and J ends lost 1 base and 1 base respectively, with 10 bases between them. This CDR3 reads CASSQALTGNYGYTF. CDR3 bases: TGTGCCAGCAGCCAAGCTCTGACGGGTAACTATGGCTACACCTTC.

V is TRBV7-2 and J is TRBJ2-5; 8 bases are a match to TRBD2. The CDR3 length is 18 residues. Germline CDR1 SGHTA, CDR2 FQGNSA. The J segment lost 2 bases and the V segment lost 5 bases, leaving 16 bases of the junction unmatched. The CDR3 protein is CASSPGVAGGGSQETQYF. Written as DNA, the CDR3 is TGTGCCAGCAGCCCCGGGGTAGCGGGCGGGGGGTCTCAAGAGACCCAGTACTTC.